What follows describes a single TCR beta chain. This clone's antigen is unknown. An end of the junction does not agree with germline; a read error may underlie this. This specimen belongs to a study of CD8+ T cells in alopecia areata (dated by TCRdb to the late 2010s). Notes on the research overall: Treated patients were enrolled in an open-label pilot trial of oral tofacitinib, 5 to 10 mg twice daily, for moderate-to-severe alopecia areata. Patients stayed on tofacitinib for 6 to 18 months and then had 6 months of follow-up off drug so that delayed response and recurrence could be assessed. Disease severity in treated patients was measured with the SALT score, which quantifies the percentage of affected scalp surface area. The study used high-throughput TCRbeta sequencing to examine T cell clonal expansion in alopecia areata, in both the C3H/HeJ mouse model and human patients. In humans, TCRbeta sequencing was performed on scalp tissue and on sorted CD4+ and CD8+ peripheral blood T cells from healthy controls and from patients with patchy or totalis/universalis alopecia areata. Biopsies were taken from tofacitinib-treated patients at baseline and again at 4 and 24 weeks into treatment, and several of those patients also had a later scalp biopsy. Scalp clonality was compared among normal scalp (n=4), patchy alopecia areata scalp (n=8), and alopecia totalis/universalis scalp (n=8). RNA came from the PAXgene miRNA kit for fixed scalp, the miRNeasy kit for PBMCs, and the RNeasy kit for mouse skin. immunoSEQ multiplex PCR using 35 Vbeta forward primers and 13 Jbeta reverse primers was used to amplify TCRbeta CDR3 regions. Beyond this particular receptor, the publication reports: Resident alphabeta T cells in normal human skin are also sequenced, complicating scalp TCR repertoire analysis, unlike mouse skin dominated by gammadelta T cells. Lesional scalp, especially in alopecia totalis/universalis, showed higher clonality and more expanded CD8+ clones than normal scalp, suggesting antigenic drive. Because the treated cohort was small and included a single nonresponder, larger studies are needed to assess links between baseline CD8+ expansion and response. Many expanded lesional clones were found to persist in scalp and blood during tofacitinib treatment, and relapse after treatment cessation may be partly explained by this persistence. Tofacitinib significantly lowered scalp clonality and the number of expanded CD8+ clones among the top 100 scalp clones. Shared TCR sequences between patients were less evident than in mice, which may be partly attributable to HLA diversity in the patient population.

The library relied on the immunoSEQ multiplex PCR assay. For TCR sequencing, RNA was extracted from every sample and reverse transcribed into cDNA to serve as template. SuperScript III was used for first-strand cDNA synthesis, primed with a 2:1 mix of oligo-dT and random hexamers. A synthetic immune receptor repertoire was used to assess amplification bias, and residual bias was removed computationally. Per the authors' processing: After raw reads were preprocessed to remove errors, the CDR3 was defined following IMGT conventions as running from the conserved cysteine to phenylalanine. Clonality was computed as 1 minus the Shannon entropy, with the entropy normalized by log2 of the number of productive unique TCRs. CD4 or CD8 identity of scalp clones was inferred by cross-referencing scalp TCRbeta sequences with sorted blood CD4 and CD8 repertoires. In TCRdb, the immuneACCESS table is reduced to in-frame sequences with V and J assigned. These tables do not hold every clone; where another copy was compared, an unresolved V gene accounts for under half, and the others remain unexplained. That table gives V, J and clone size, and the DNA gave D and trimming. The sample yields around 270,000 clones; 55% to 75% were counted once. The ten largest clones add up to over 1.5% of the sample.

Per the publication, the time point label means: 24 weeks on oral tofacitinib. Per the publication, the treatment or condition label means: oral pan-JAK inhibitor, 5-10 mg twice daily. From alopecia areata patients, peripheral blood was collected along with lesional scalp punch biopsies. PBMCs were separated by density centrifugation and stained for CD3, CD4 and CD8, after which CD4+ and CD8+ T cells were sorted on a FACSAria. Source: CD4+ T cells sorted from blood, taken at week 24, from a patient treated with tofacitinib. The source of this sequence is a human donor with alopecia areata.

The nucleotide sequence reads as follows: TGTGCCATCAGTGAGTCAGGAGGGCAGCCCCAGCATTTT. Translation gives CAISESGGQPQHF. The chain links TRBV6-5 with TRBJ1-5; the D gene cannot be named for sure. CDR3 length: 13 amino acids, cysteine to phenylalanine. The kept DNA is CDR3 alone, 39 bases in frame from the first base. Reading the germline V gene gives CDR1 MNHEY and CDR2 SVGAGI.